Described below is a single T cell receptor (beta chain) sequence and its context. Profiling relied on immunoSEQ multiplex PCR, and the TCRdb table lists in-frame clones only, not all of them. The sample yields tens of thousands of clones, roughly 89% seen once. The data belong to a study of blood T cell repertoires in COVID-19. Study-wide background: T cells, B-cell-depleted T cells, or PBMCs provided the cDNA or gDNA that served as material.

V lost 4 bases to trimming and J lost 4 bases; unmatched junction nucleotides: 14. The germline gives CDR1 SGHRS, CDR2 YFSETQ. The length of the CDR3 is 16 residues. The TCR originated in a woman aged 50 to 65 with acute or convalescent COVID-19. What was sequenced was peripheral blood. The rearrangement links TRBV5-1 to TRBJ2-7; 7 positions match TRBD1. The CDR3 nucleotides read TGCGCCAGCAGCGACCTCCCCCGGGACAGAGTATACGAGCAGTACTTC. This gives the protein CASSDLPRDRVYEQYF. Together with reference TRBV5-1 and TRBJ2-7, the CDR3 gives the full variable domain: KAGVTQTPRYLIKTRGQQVTLSCSPISGHRSVSWYQQTPGQGLQFLFEYFSETQRNKGNFPGRFSGRQFSNSRSEMNVSTLELGDSALYLCASSDLPRDRVYEQYFGPGTRLTVT.